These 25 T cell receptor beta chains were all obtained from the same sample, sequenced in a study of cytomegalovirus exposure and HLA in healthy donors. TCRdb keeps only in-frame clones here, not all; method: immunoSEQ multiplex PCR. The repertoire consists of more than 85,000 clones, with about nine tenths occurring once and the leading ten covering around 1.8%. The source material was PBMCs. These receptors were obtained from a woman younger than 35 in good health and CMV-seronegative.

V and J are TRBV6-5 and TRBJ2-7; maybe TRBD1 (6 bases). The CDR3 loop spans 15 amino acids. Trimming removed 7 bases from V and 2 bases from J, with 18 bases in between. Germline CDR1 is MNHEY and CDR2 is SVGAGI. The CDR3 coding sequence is TGTGCCAGCACGGCTGCTCGGACAGCAACCTACGAGCAGTACTTC. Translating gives CASTAARTATYEQYF.

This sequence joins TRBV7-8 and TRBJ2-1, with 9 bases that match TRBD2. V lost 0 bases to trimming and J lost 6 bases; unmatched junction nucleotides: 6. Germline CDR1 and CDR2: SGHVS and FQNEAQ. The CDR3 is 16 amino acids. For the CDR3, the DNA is TGTGCCAGCAGCTTAGCCGGGACTAGCAATTTCAATGAGCAGTTCTTC. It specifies CASSLAGTSNFNEQFF. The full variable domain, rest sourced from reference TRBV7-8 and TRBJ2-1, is GAGVSQSPRYKVAKRGQDVALRCDPISGHVSLFWYQQALGQGPEFLTYFQNEAQLDKSGLPSDRFFAERPEGSVSTLKIQRTQQEDSAVYLCASSLAGTSNFNEQFFGPGTRLTVL.

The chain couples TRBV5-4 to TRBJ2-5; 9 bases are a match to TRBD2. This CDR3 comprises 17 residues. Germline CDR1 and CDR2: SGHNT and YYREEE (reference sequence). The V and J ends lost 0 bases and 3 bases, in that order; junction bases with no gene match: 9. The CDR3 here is CASSLAGGGGLKETQYF. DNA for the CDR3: TGTGCCAGCAGCTTGGCCGGCGGGGGGGGACTTAAAGAGACCCAGTACTTC.

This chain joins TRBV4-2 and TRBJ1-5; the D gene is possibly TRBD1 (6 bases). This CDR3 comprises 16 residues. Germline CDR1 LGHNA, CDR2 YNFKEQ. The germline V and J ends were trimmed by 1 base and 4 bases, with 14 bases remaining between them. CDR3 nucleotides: TGTGCCAGCAGCCAAGCGGTACAGGGCGCTAATCAGCCCCAGCATTTT. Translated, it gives CASSQAVQGANQPQHF.

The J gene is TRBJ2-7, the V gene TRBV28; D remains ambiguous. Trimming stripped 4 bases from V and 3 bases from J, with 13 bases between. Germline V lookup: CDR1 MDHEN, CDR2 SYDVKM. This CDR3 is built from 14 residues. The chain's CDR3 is CASSSFARGYEQYF. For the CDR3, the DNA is TGTGCCAGCAGTTCATTCGCCCGAGGCTACGAGCAGTACTTC.

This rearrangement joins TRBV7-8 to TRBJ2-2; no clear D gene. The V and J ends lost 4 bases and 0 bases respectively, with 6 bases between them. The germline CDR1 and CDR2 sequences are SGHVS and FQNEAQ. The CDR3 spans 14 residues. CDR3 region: CASSSLSNTGELFF. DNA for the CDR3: TGTGCCAGCAGCTCCTTATCGAACACCGGGGAGCTGTTTTTT.

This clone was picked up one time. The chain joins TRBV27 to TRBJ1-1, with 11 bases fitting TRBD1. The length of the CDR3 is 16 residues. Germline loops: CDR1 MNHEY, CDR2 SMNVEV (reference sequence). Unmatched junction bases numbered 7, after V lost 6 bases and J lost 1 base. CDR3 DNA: TGTGCCAGCAGCCGGACAGGGGGCGGTTGGAACACTGAAGCTTTCTTT. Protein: CASSRTGGGWNTEAFF.

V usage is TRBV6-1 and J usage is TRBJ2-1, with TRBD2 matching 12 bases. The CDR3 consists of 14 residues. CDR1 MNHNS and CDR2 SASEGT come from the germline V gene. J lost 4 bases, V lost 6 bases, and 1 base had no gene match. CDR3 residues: CASRGTSGYNEQFF. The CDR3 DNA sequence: TGTGCCAGCAGAGGGACTAGCGGGTACAATGAGCAGTTCTTC.

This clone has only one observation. The DNA for the CDR3 is TGTGCCAGCAGTACCGCTAGCGGGAGATGGGCCAAAAACATTCAGTACTTC. It codes for CASSTASGRWAKNIQYF. The V call is TRBV28, the J call TRBJ2-4; TRBD2 matches at 10 bases. In germline, CDR1 is MDHEN, CDR2 SYDVKM. The trim removed 5 bases at V and 1 base at J, leaving 8 bases unmatched. The CDR3 has 17 amino acids.

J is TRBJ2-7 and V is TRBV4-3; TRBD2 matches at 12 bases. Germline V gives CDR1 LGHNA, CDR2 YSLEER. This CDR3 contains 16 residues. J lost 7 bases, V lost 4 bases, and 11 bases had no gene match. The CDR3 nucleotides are TGCGCCAGCAGCCGATCCCGACTAGCGGGAGCTGAAGAGCAGTACTTC. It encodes CASSRSRLAGAEEQYF.

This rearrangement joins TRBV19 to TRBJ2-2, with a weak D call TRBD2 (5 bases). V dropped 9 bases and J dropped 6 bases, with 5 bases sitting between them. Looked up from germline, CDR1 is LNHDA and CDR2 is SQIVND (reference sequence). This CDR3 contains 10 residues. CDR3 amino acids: CASGAGELFF. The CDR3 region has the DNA TGTGCCAGCGGGGCCGGGGAGCTGTTTTTT.

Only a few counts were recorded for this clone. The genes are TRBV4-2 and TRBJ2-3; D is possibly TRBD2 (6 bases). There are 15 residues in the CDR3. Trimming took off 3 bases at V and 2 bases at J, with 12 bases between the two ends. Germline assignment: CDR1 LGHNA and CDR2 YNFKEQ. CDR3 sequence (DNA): TGTGCCAGCAGCCAGCAGGGACTCTCCACAGATACGCAGTATTTT. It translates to CASSQQGLSTDTQYF.

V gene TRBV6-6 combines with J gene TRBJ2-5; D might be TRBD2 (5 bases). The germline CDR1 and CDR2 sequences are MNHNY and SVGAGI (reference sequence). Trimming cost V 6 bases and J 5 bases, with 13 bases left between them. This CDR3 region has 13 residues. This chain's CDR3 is CASRGFGIETQYF. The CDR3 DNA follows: TGTGCCAGCAGGGGGTTCGGGATCGAGACCCAGTACTTC.

The CDR3 nucleotides read TGCGCCAGCAGCTTGGCGGGGAGGGGCACGAACACCGGGGAGCTGTTTTTT. Encoded protein: CASSLAGRGTNTGELFF. J is TRBJ2-2 and V is TRBV5-1; 7 bases map to TRBD2. Germline CDR1 and CDR2: SGHRS and YFSETQ. V shed 0 bases, J shed 0 bases, and the junction held 5 bases outside the gene matches. The CDR3 has 17 amino acids. Looking up the rest from reference TRBV5-1 and TRBJ2-2 gives the full variable domain: KAGVTQTPRYLIKTRGQQVTLSCSPISGHRSVSWYQQTPGQGLQFLFEYFSETQRNKGNFPGRFSGRQFSNSRSEMNVSTLELGDSALYLCASSLAGRGTNTGELFFGEGSRLTVL.

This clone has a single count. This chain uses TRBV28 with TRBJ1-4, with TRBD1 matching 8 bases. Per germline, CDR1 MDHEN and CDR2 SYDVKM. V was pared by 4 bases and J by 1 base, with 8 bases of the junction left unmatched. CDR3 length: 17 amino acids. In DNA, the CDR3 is TGTGCCAGCAGTTCTAGACAGGGGAAAGTAACTAATGAAAAACTGTTTTTT. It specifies CASSSRQGKVTNEKLFF.

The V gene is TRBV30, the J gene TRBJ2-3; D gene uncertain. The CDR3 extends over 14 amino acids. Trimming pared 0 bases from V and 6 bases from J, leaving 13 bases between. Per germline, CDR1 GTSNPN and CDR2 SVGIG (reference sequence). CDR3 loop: CAWSVGPADDTQYF. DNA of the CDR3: TGTGCCTGGAGTGTAGGTCCGGCGGATGATACGCAGTATTTT.

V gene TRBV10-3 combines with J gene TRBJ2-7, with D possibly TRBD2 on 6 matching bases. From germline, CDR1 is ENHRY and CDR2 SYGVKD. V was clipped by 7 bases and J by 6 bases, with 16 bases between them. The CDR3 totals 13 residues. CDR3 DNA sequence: TGTGCCATCACGCCCGGGAGTACTCCCGAGCAGTACTTC. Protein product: CAITPGSTPEQYF.

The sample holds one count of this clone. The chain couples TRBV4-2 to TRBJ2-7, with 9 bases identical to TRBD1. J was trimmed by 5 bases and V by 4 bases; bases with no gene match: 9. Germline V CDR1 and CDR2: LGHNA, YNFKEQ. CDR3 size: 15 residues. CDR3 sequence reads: CASSPSWDRVDEQYF. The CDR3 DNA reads TGTGCCAGCAGCCCTTCATGGGACAGGGTCGACGAGCAGTACTTC.

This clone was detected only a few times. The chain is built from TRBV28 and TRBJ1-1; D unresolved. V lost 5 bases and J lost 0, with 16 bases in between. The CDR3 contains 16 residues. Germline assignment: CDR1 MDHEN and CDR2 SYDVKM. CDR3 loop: CASSIPGGRVNTEAFF. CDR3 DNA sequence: TGTGCCAGCAGTATACCAGGTGGGAGAGTGAACACTGAAGCTTTCTTT.

The CDR3 nucleotides are TGTGCCATCAGTGAGCTAGCGGGTGCTTTCCAAGAGACCCAGTACTTC. Protein: CAISELAGAFQETQYF. This chain links TRBV10-3 with TRBJ2-5; 8 nucleotides align to TRBD2. This CDR3 contains 16 residues. The ends lost 2 bases at V and 1 base at J; junction bases unmatched: 6. The germline V gene has CDR1 ENHRY and CDR2 SYGVKD.

CDR3 sequence: CASSLAQGTTEAFF. CDR3 bases: TGTGCCAGCAGCTTAGCGCAGGGGACCACTGAAGCTTTCTTT. The gene calls are TRBV7-9 and TRBJ1-1; TRBD1 might be the D (6 bases). Germline CDR1 reads SEHNR; CDR2 reads FQNEAQ (reference sequence). V was cut by 0 bases and J by 4 bases, with 9 bases left in between. The CDR3 loop spans 14 amino acids.

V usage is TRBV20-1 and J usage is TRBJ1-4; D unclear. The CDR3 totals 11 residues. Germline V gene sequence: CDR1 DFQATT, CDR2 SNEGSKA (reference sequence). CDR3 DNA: TGCGCCCAGACGGGGAATGAAAAACTGTTTTTT. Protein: CAQTGNEKLFF.

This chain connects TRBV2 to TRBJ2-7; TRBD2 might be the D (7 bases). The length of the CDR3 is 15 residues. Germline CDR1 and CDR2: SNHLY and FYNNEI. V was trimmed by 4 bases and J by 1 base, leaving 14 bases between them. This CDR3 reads CASSGQGGVSYEQYF. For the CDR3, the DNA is TGTGCCAGCAGTGGTCAAGGGGGGGTTTCCTACGAGCAGTACTTC.

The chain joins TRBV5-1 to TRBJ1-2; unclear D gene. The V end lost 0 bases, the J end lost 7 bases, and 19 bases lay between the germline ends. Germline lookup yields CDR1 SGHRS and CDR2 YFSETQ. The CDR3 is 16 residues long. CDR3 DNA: TGCGCCAGCAGCTTGGAGGCAGCTACTAATCAGCGTGGCTACACCTTC. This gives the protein CASSLEAATNQRGYTF.

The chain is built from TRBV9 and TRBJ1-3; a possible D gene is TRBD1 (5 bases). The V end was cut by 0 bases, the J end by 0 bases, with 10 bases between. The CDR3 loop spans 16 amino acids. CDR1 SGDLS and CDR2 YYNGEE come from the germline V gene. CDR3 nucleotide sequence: TGTGCCAGCAGCGTAGGGGGCGAGAGCTCTGGAAACACCATATATTTT. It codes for CASSVGGESSGNTIYF.